The next 19 T cell receptor beta chains were all read from a single sample in a study of blood T cell repertoires in COVID-19. Profiled with immunoSEQ multiplex PCR; TCRdb holds only in-frame clones, not every one. The data contain around 130,000 clones, about 86% of them singletons. Sequencing was performed on peripheral blood. The receptors here all came from a woman aged 45 to 65 who had recovered from COVID-19.

The chain combines TRBV6-5 with TRBJ2-1; 10 bases are a match to TRBD2. The V and J ends lost 7 bases and 10 bases, in that order; junction bases with no gene match: 10. The CDR3 length is 14 residues. Germline V CDR1 and CDR2: MNHEY, SVGAGI. The DNA for the CDR3 is TGTGCCAGCACGCAGCGGGGGGGAACTAACGAGCAGTTCTTC. It yields the protein CASTQRGGTNEQFF.

The gene calls are TRBV11-2 and TRBJ2-1, with a weak D call TRBD2 (6 bases). CDR1 is SGHAT and CDR2 is FQNNGV in the germline V gene. V shed 5 bases and J shed 5 bases, with 13 bases lying between them. The CDR3 spans 14 residues. CDR3 bases: TGTGCCAGCAGCATCGAGCGGGTGAACAATGAGCAGTTCTTC. Its protein is CASSIERVNNEQFF.

The chain combines TRBV4-1 with TRBJ2-3; the match to TRBD2 covers 10 bases. Unmatched junction bases numbered 13, after V lost 4 bases and J lost 0 bases. The CDR3 consists of 19 residues. Germline V gene lookup returns CDR1 MGHRA and CDR2 YSYEKL. For the CDR3, the DNA is TGCGCCAGCAGCCTGGGGAAGGTGCTAGCGGGGGCTAGCACAGATACGCAGTATTTT. Translating gives CASSLGKVLAGASTDTQYF.

This clone was recorded only once. V and J are TRBV7-3 and TRBJ1-2; D remains ambiguous. Per the germline V gene, CDR1 is SGHTA and CDR2 is FQGTGA. The length of the CDR3 is 13 residues. The V and J ends lost 8 bases and 8 bases respectively, with 18 bases between them. Written as DNA, the CDR3 is TGTGCCAGCGGACTAGGACGGGAGGGAGGCTACACCTTC. Its translation: CASGLGREGGYTF. Filled out from reference TRBV7-3 and TRBJ1-2, the complete variable domain reads GAGVSQTPSNKVTEKGKYVELRCDPISGHTALYWYRQSLGQGPEFLIYFQGTGAADDSGLPNDRFFAVRPEGSVSTLKIQRTERGDSAVYLCASGLGREGGYTFGSGTRLTVV.

The chain links TRBV12-3 or TRBV12-4 to TRBJ2-2, with D possibly matching TRBD1 (5 bases). The CDR3 has 12 amino acids. V lost 5 bases and J lost 8, with 9 bases in between. Written as DNA, the CDR3 is TGTGCCAGCAGTCCCAGACAGGGGGAGCTGTTTTTT. The encoded protein is CASSPRQGELFF.

This clone was detected only once. The genes are TRBV3-1 (or the pseudogene TRBV3-2) and TRBJ1-1; the D is unclear. The V gene's germline CDR1 is LGHDT and CDR2 YNNKEL (reference sequence). The CDR3 is made up of 14 amino acids. V lost 1 base, J lost 1 base, and 7 bases lay in between. The CDR3, as DNA: TGTGCCAGCAGCCAAGTTGCAGGGAACACTGAAGCTTTCTTT. Residues: CASSQVAGNTEAFF.

This rearrangement joins TRBV6-2 or TRBV6-3 to TRBJ1-2; 8 bases line up with TRBD1. CDR3 length: 14 residues. The germline gives CDR1 MNHEY, CDR2 SVGEGT. Unmatched junction bases numbered 5, after V lost 6 bases and J lost 2 bases. CDR3 DNA sequence: TGTGCCAGCAGCTCAGGGGGCTCCAACTATGGCTACACCTTC. Translation gives CASSSGGSNYGYTF.

This chain uses TRBV6-1 with TRBJ2-4; D gene ambiguous. With 3 bases removed from V and 0 bases from J, the gap between germline ends came to 6 bases. CDR3 size: 14 residues. From germline, CDR1 is MNHNS and CDR2 SASEGT. CDR3 nucleotide sequence: TGTGCCAGCAGTGATTCCTCAGCCAAAAACATTCAGTACTTC. This codes for CASSDSSAKNIQYF.

The CDR3 sequence: CSVRTNAYEQYF. The CDR3 nucleotides read TGCAGCGTTCGCACAAACGCCTACGAGCAGTACTTC. This chain joins TRBV29-1 and TRBJ2-7; D is unclear. The CDR3 is made up of 12 amino acids. Per germline, CDR1 SQVTM and CDR2 ANQGSEA. The germline V and J ends were trimmed by 5 bases and 2 bases, with 10 bases remaining between them.

V usage is TRBV7-2 and J usage is TRBJ2-5; 10 positions match TRBD2. This CDR3 contains 15 residues. Per the germline V gene, CDR1 is SGHTA and CDR2 is FQGNSA. With V trimmed by 3 bases and J by 5 bases, 6 bases remained unmatched. The CDR3 DNA reads TGTGCCAGCAGCTTTCAGCGGGGGGGCCGGGAGACCCAGTACTTC. Its translation is CASSFQRGGRETQYF.

This chain joins TRBV30 and TRBJ1-5, with 8 bases lining up with TRBD1. This CDR3 is built from 14 residues. Germline values: CDR1 GTSNPN, CDR2 SVGIG (reference sequence). Unmatched junction bases numbered 2, after V lost 2 bases and J lost 2 bases. This CDR3 is CAWSLGQGNQPQHF. CDR3 nucleotides: TGTGCCTGGAGTCTGGGACAGGGCAATCAGCCCCAGCATTTT.

This clone occurred once. The chain employs TRBV5-1 and TRBJ2-1; the match to TRBD2 covers 8 bases. The CDR3 is 14 residues long. The V segment lost 1 base and the J segment 5 bases; nucleotides outside the gene matches: 2. Germline CDR1 reads SGHRS; CDR2 reads YFSETQ. The CDR3 DNA reads as TGCGCCAGCAGCTTGCGCGGGGGGAACAATGAGCAGTTCTTC. Protein sequence: CASSLRGGNNEQFF. The complete variable domain, with remaining parts taken from reference TRBV5-1 and TRBJ2-1, reads KAGVTQTPRYLIKTRGQQVTLSCSPISGHRSVSWYQQTPGQGLQFLFEYFSETQRNKGNFPGRFSGRQFSNSRSEMNVSTLELGDSALYLCASSLRGGNNEQFFGPGTRLTVL.

The J gene is TRBJ1-1, the V gene TRBV9; 8 bases line up with TRBD1. The CDR3 totals 14 residues. CDR1 is SGDLS and CDR2 is YYNGEE in the germline V gene. The ends lost 8 bases at V and 1 base at J; junction bases unmatched: 7. The CDR3 protein is CASARGQGNTEAFF. CDR3 bases: TGTGCCAGTGCAAGAGGACAGGGGAACACTGAAGCTTTCTTT.

There are a few counts of this clone. This chain links TRBV25-1 with TRBJ1-2; D uncertain. The CDR3 totals 13 residues. From germline, CDR1 is MGHDK and CDR2 SYGVNS. Trimming took off 3 bases at V and 3 bases at J, with 8 bases between the two ends. The CDR3: CASSDFADYGYTF. The DNA of the CDR3 is TGTGCCAGCAGTGATTTCGCAGACTATGGCTACACCTTC.

The genes are TRBV5-1 and TRBJ1-3; maybe TRBD1 (5 bases). Germline CDR1 reads SGHRS; CDR2 reads YFSETQ. Trimming removed 4 bases from V and 0 bases from J, with 14 bases in between. CDR3 length equals 16 residues. CDR3 region: CASSESTASSGNTIYF. Written as DNA, the CDR3 is TGCGCCAGCAGCGAATCGACAGCCAGCTCTGGAAACACCATATATTTT.

V usage is TRBV18 and J usage is TRBJ2-2, with 9 positions matching TRBD2. Germline V gene sequence: CDR1 KGHSH, CDR2 LQKENI. V lost 3 bases and J lost 3; bases outside the gene matches: 5. The CDR3 contains 16 residues. For the CDR3, the DNA is TGTGCCAGCTCACCGGGACTAGCAGCCGACACCGGGGAGCTGTTTTTT. It is translated as CASSPGLAADTGELFF.

This clone was recorded a few times. The chain joins TRBV11-3 to TRBJ2-1; 8 bases fit TRBD2. Per germline, CDR1 SGHNT and CDR2 YENEEA. CDR3 length: 15 residues. Trimming at V came to 5 bases and at J to 3 bases, leaving 6 bases not matched to a gene. CDR3: CASSADGTSYNEQFF. CDR3 nucleotides: TGTGCCAGCAGCGCGGACGGGACTAGCTACAATGAGCAGTTCTTC.

This chain connects TRBV10-3 to TRBJ2-2; 9 bases are shared with TRBD1. Germline loops: CDR1 ENHRY, CDR2 SYGVKD. Germline trimming cut 6 bases from V and 5 bases from J; bases unmatched to any gene: 7. There are 15 residues in the CDR3. CDR3 sequence: CAIRAGTGPTGELFF. Here the CDR3 DNA reads TGTGCCATCAGGGCCGGGACAGGGCCTACCGGGGAGCTGTTTTTT.

The chain joins TRBV5-4 to TRBJ1-1; tentative D call: TRBD1 (5 bases). Germline V gives CDR1 SGHNT, CDR2 YYREEE (reference sequence). The CDR3 sequence is 13 residues long. The germline V and J ends were trimmed by 5 bases and 2 bases, with 10 bases remaining between them. CDR3 sequence reads: CASSPDSNTEAFF. For the CDR3, the DNA is TGTGCCAGCAGTCCAGACAGTAACACTGAAGCTTTCTTT.